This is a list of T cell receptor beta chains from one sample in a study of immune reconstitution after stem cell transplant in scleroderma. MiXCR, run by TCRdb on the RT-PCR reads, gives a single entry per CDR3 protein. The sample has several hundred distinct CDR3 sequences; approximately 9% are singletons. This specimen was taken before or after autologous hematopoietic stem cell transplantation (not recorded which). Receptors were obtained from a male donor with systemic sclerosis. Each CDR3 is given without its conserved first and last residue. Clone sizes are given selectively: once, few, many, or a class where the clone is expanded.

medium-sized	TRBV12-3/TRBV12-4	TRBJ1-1	ASSLAGGSTEAF
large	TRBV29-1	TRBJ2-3	SVDRFSDTQY
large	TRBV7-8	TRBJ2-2	ASSLEGGRGTGELF
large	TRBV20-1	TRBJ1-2	SASRGRDGYT
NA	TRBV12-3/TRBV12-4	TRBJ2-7	ASSSPSSYEQY
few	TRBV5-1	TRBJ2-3	ASRYSTDTQY
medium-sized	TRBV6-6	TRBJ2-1	ASSYSSPSDEQF
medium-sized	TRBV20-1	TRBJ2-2	SARDGQGSPGELF
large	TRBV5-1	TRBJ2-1	ASSLDRGFGEQF
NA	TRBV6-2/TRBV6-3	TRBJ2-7	ASSYSGQGKTKQY
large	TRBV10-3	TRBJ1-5	AIKGWKPQH
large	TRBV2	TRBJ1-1	ASSDAQGALNTEAF
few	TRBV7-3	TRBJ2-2	ASSLKGGSDTGELF
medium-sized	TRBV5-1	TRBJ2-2	ASSLAAGTNTGELF
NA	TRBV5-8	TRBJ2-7	ASSRTGSYEQY
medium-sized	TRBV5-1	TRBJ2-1	ASSLARGGANNEQF
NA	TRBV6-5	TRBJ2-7	ASSYRQEGYEQY
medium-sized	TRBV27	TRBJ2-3	ASSLAFPGSGDTQY
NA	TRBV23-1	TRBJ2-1	ASSRFGPQRNNEQF
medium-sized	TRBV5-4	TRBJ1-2	ASSLERVSNYGYT
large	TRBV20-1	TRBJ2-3	SAPTGGGTDTQY
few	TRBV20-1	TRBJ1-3	SAQGAGNTIY
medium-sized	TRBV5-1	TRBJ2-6	ASSSDPSGANVLT
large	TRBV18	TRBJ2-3	ASSTGTGRTDTQY
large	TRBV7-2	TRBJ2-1	ASSQGLAGGNEQF
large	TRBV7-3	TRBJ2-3	ASSLTSSTDTQY
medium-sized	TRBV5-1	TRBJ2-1	ASSSTSGAYNEQF
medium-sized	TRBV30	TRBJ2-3	AWSGLGGSNTQY
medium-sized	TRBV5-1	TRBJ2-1	ASSSGGSYNEQF
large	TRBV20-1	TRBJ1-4	SAPGTTNEKLF
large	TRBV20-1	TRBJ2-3	SARAGSTDTQY
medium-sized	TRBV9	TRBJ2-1	ASSVAPAGTYNEQF
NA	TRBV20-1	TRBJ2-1	SAIRLAGGSNEQF
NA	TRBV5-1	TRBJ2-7	ASSPRGDRGYEQY
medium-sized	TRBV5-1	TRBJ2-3	ASRVAESSTDTQY
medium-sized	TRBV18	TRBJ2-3	ASPGPGDTQY